Included here is one T cell receptor beta chain sequence, with context. This entry is derived from a study of OX40 agonist ivuxolimab in advanced cancers. Cycle 7 day 1, cycle 4 day 1, and baseline were the timepoints at which blood was sampled. Generated by immunoSEQ multiplex PCR, the TCRdb table keeps only in-frame clones and is missing some. The repertoire holds roughly 72,000 clones, with just under 95% as singletons. CDR3 size: 17 residues. Per germline, CDR1 SGHAT and CDR2 FQNNGV. Deletions cut 5 bases from V and 4 bases from J, with 23 bases between. The rearrangement uses TRBV11-2 and TRBJ1-2; TRBD1 might be the D (5 bases). The receptor was derived from an adult with an advanced solid tumor such as melanoma, head and neck, liver or kidney cancer. This specimen was CD4+ or CD8+ T cells sorted from blood, taken in a trial of the OX40 agonist ivuxolimab. The CDR3 DNA follows: TGTGCCAGCAGCCGCCCCGGTGCAGGGAGGATAAGCTATGGCTACACCTTC. Translated, it gives CASSRPGAGRISYGYTF.